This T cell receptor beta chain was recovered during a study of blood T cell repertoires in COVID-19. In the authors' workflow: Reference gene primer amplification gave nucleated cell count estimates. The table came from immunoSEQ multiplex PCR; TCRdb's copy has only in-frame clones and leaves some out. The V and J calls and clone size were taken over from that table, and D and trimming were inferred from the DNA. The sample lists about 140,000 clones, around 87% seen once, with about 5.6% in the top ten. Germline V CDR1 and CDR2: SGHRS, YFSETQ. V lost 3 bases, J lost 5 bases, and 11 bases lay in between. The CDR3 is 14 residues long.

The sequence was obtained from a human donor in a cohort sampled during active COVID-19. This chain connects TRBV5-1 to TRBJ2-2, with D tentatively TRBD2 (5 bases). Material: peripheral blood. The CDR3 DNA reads TGCGCCAGCAGCTATGAAACGGGGACCGGGGAGCTGTTTTTT. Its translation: CASSYETGTGELFF.